This T cell receptor (beta chain) is from a study of T cell responses to AZD1222 COVID-19 vaccine. The repertoire was sequenced with immunoSEQ multiplex PCR; TCRdb's copy has only in-frame clones and lacks some. The data show about 180,000 clones, with around 88% seen just once and 9.5% to 13% held by the top ten. The V gene's germline CDR1 is SGHNT and CDR2 YYREEE (reference sequence). Trimming shortened V by 2 bases and J by 2 bases, and 16 bases separated the two germline ends. CDR3 length: 16 amino acids. In regard to this clone: The antigen remains undetermined.

Study-wide points: It was only five to seven AZD1222 recipients who were seropositive at baseline. A mostly white British donor set with more females was recruited, and clonal diversity was possibly underestimated.

The chain joins TRBV5-4 to TRBJ2-5; D remains unclear. The TCR was taken from an adult who received the AZD1222 COVID-19 vaccine. Sample: peripheral blood, taken 28 days after the second AZD1222 dose. The CDR3 bases are TGTGCCAGCAGCTTCCCGAACCAAGGATGGCAAGAGACCCAGTACTTC. Amino acid sequence: CASSFPNQGWQETQYF.